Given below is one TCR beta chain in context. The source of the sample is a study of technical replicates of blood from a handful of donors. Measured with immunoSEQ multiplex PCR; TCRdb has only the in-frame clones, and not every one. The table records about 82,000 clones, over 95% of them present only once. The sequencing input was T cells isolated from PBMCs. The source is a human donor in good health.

CDR3: CAWRTGMNGKTQYF. DNA of the CDR3: TGTGCCTGGAGGACGGGGATGAACGGAAAGACCCAGTACTTC. This rearrangement joins TRBV30 to TRBJ2-5, with a weak D call TRBD2 (5 bases). This CDR3 has 14 residues. Trimming took 3 bases from V and 6 from J, leaving 17 bases between them. Germline lookup yields CDR1 GTSNPN and CDR2 SVGIG (reference sequence).